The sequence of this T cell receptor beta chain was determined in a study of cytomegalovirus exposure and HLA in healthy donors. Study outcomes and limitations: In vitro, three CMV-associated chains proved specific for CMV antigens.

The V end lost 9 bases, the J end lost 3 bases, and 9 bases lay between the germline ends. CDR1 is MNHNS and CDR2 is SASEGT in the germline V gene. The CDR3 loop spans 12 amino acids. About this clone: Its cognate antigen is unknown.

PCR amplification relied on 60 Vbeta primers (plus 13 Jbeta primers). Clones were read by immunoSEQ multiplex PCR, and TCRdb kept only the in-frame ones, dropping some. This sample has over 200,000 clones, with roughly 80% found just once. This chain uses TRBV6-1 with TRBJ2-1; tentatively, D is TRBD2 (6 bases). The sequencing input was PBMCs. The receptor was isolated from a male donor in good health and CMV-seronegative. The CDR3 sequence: CASLGGYNEQFF. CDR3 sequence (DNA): TGTGCCAGTTTGGGGGGCTACAATGAGCAGTTCTTC.